What follows is one T cell receptor (beta chain) and its context. No antigen is known for it. Repertoires were generated with immunoSEQ multiplex PCR, while TCRdb's copy carries only in-frame clones and drops some. The top ten hold 9.5% to 15% of the sample, which has approximately 480,000 clones, around 88% seen once. Treatment described: around 19 received Ad26.COV2.S at low or high dose, single or two shots; about five received placebo; per-sample allocation not given. Each sample was drawn 63 days after the first injection (of vaccine or placebo). The vaccine delivered Wuhan-strain SARS-CoV-2 spike through an Ad26 vector. The data belong to a study of Ad26.COV2.S vaccination and SARS-CoV-2 variants. Across the whole study: Among those in the COV1001 Ad26.COV2.S trial arm was the donor. By the intramuscular route, Ad26.COV2.S was given once, or twice 56 days apart.

Germline V gene lookup returns CDR1 MNHEY and CDR2 SMNVEV (reference sequence). Trimming shortened V by 7 bases and J by 0 bases, and 13 bases separated the two germline ends. The CDR3 is 15 amino acids. The study's findings and limits: Spike-specific TCR breadth in vaccine recipients exceeded that seen in placebo recipients.

The sequencing used peripheral blood, collected in a trial of Ad26.COV2.S vaccine versus placebo. The sequence was collected from a person aged 18 to 59 who received the Ad26.COV2.S COVID-19 vaccine or a placebo. The gene calls are TRBV27 and TRBJ2-1; D perhaps matches TRBD1 (6 bases). The CDR3 protein is CASTPRDNSYNEQFF. The CDR3, as DNA: TGTGCCAGCACCCCCCGGGACAACTCCTACAATGAGCAGTTCTTC.